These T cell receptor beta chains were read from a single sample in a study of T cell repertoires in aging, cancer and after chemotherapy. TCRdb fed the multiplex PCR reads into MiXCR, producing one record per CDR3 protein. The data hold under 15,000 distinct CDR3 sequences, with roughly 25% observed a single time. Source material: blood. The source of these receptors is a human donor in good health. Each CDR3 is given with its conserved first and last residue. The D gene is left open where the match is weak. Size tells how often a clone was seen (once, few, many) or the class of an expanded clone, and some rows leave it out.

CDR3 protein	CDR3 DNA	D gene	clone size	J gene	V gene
CASSLEPRPSYEQYF	TGTGCCAGCAGCTTGGAGCCCAGGCCCTCCTACGAGCAGTACTTC	.	.	TRBJ2-7	TRBV5-6
CSVGRSGREDTQYF	TGCAGCGTTGGTCGAAGTGGCCGAGAAGATACGCAGTATTTT	.	medium-sized	TRBJ2-3	TRBV29-1
CASRLFGRGSGANTEAFF	TGTGCCAGTAGGCTATTCGGACGGGGGTCGGGGGCGAACACTGAAGCTTTCTTT	.	.	TRBJ1-1	TRBV19
CASSWTGSSYEQYF	TGTGCCAGCAGCTGGACAGGGAGCTCCTACGAGCAGTACTTC	TRBD1	few	TRBJ2-7	TRBV7-9
CAWSLRHNEQFF	TGTGCCTGGAGTCTAAGGCACAATGAGCAGTTCTTC	.	many	TRBJ2-1	TRBV30
CAWRSQGRVTEASF	TGTGCCTGGAGATCACAGGGGAGGGTGACTGAAGCTTCCTTT	TRBD1	.	TRBJ1-1	TRBV30
CASSLAINNEQFF	TGTGCCAGCAGCTTAGCAATTAACAATGAGCAGTTCTTC	.	few	TRBJ2-1	TRBV11-3
CASSRGLSRGKGNTIYF	TGTGCCAGCAGCCGGGGGTTATCGAGGGGAAAGGGAAACACCATATATTTT	.	.	TRBJ1-3	TRBV4-2
CSSSDGNYGYTF	TGCTCCAGCAGTGATGGGAACTATGGCTACACCTTC	.	.	TRBJ1-2	TRBV10-1
CAITNQIYGYTF	TGTGCCATCACGAATCAAATCTATGGCTACACCTTC	.	few	TRBJ1-2	TRBV10-3
CASSLAVTRGDEQFF	TGCGCCAGCAGCTTGGCCGTTACTAGGGGGGATGAGCAGTTCTTC	.	.	TRBJ2-1	TRBV5-1
CASSLGYNSPLHF	TGCGCCAGCAGCTTGGGTTATAATTCACCCCTCCACTTT	.	.	TRBJ1-6	TRBV5-1
CASSQDRGYGYTF	TGTGCCAGCAGCCAAGACAGGGGCTATGGCTACACCTTC	.	few	TRBJ1-2	TRBV14
CSATDRGTDTQYF	TGCAGTGCTACGGACAGGGGAACAGATACGCAGTATTTT	TRBD1	.	TRBJ2-3	TRBV20-1
CASSYLIEAWSRTSSGANVLTF	TGTGCCAGCAGTTACCTCATCGAAGCATGGTCTCGCACATCCTCTGGGGCCAACGTCCTGACTTTC	.	many	TRBJ2-6	TRBV6-2/TRBV6-3
CASSLMGWGTGELFF	TGTGCCAGCAGCTTGATGGGTTGGGGCACCGGGGAGCTGTTTTTT	.	few	TRBJ2-2	TRBV7-3
CASSPMGEKGFTQYF	TGTGCCAGCAGCCCTATGGGGGAGAAGGGGTTTACGCAGTATTTT	.	few	TRBJ2-3	TRBV11-1
CASSLGDRGGVAAFF	TGTGCCAGCAGCTTGGGGGACAGGGGAGGAGTCGCAGCTTTCTTT	TRBD1	few	TRBJ1-1	TRBV5-6
CASSQPGSDGAYGYTF	TGCGCCAGCAGCCAACCCGGGTCCGACGGCGCTTATGGCTACACCTTC	.	.	TRBJ1-2	TRBV4-1
CASSPRGADTQYF	TGTGCCAGCTCACCACGGGGGGCAGATACGCAGTATTTT	.	few	TRBJ2-3	TRBV18
CASSLARQGFNTEAFF	TGTGCCAGCAGCTTGGCCAGACAGGGCTTCAACACTGAAGCTTTCTTT	TRBD1	few	TRBJ1-1	TRBV5-5
CASSPPGQISNQPQHF	TGTGCCAGCTCACCACCGGGACAAATTAGCAATCAGCCCCAGCATTTT	.	.	TRBJ1-5	TRBV18
CASSETGNSPLHF	TGTGCCAGCAGTGAGACAGGGAATTCACCCCTCCACTTT	TRBD1	once	TRBJ1-6	TRBV6-5
CASSQQGLVGTGELFF	TGTGCCAGCAGCCAACAGGGACTAGTTGGCACCGGGGAGCTGTTTTTT	TRBD2	.	TRBJ2-2	TRBV14
CASSPDTYNEQFF	TGTGCCAGCTCACCAGACACCTACAATGAGCAGTTCTTC	.	few	TRBJ2-1	TRBV18
CSARPGQAYEQYF	TGCAGTGCCAGACCGGGACAGGCCTACGAGCAGTACTTC	TRBD1	medium-sized	TRBJ2-7	TRBV20-1
CASSPLMNTEAFF	TGTGCCAGCAGCCCGCTGATGAACACTGAAGCTTTCTTT	.	.	TRBJ1-1	TRBV5-4
CASSLAGDYGYTF	TGCGCCAGCAGCTTGGCAGGGGACTATGGCTACACCTTC	.	few	TRBJ1-2	TRBV5-1
CAWSVRTVYTEAFF	TGTGCCTGGAGTGTACGGACAGTGTACACTGAAGCTTTCTTT	.	.	TRBJ1-1	TRBV30
CASSYQGTVQYF	TGTGCCAGCAGTTATCAAGGGACAGTGCAGTACTTC	TRBD1	medium-sized	TRBJ2-7	TRBV6-5
CATGIAGGPPDTQYF	TGTGCCACCGGGATAGCGGGGGGTCCTCCAGATACGCAGTATTTT	TRBD2	.	TRBJ2-3	TRBV6-5
CASSLLAGVADTQYF	TGTGCCAGCAGCTTATTAGCAGGGGTGGCAGATACGCAGTATTTT	.	.	TRBJ2-3	TRBV7-9
CASSLRRVGGTDTQYF	TGTGCCAGCAGTCTAAGAAGGGTGGGTGGCACAGATACGCAGTATTTT	.	.	TRBJ2-3	TRBV12-3/TRBV12-4
CASSVGVGGRTSAQYF	TGTGCCAGCAGTGTAGGCGTAGGCGGACGGACTAGCGCGCAGTATTTT	TRBD2	few	TRBJ2-3	TRBV6-1
CASSFWGRGGTQPQHF	TGTGCCAGCAGTTTTTGGGGCCGAGGAGGGACTCAGCCCCAGCATTTT	.	.	TRBJ1-5	TRBV27
CASSYRSNTEAFF	TGTGCCAGCAGTTACAGGTCCAACACTGAAGCTTTCTTT	.	.	TRBJ1-1	TRBV27
CASWGRVAGNTIYF	TGTGCCAGCTGGGGGAGGGTGGCTGGAAACACCATATATTTT	.	many	TRBJ1-3	TRBV6-5
CASSLAASGAHEQYF	TGTGCCAGCAGCTTAGCGGCTAGCGGGGCCCACGAGCAGTACTTC	TRBD2	many	TRBJ2-7	TRBV7-2
CASGGTGIYGYTF	TGTGCCAGCGGTGGGACAGGGATTTATGGCTACACCTTC	TRBD1	.	TRBJ1-2	TRBV6-1
CAISPGTGLRGNSPLHF	TGTGCCATCAGTCCCGGGACAGGGTTGAGAGGGAATTCACCCCTCCACTTT	TRBD1	few	TRBJ1-6	TRBV10-3
CASSHGTGDGYTF	TGTGCCAGCAGCCATGGGACAGGGGACGGCTACACCTTC	TRBD1	.	TRBJ1-2	TRBV4-2
CASSQQTGYEKLFF	TGTGCCAGCAGCCAGCAAACCGGCTATGAAAAACTGTTTTTT	.	.	TRBJ1-4	TRBV14
CASSRQGQGLSNQPQHF	TGTGCCAGCAGTCGACAGGGTCAAGGGCTTAGCAATCAGCCCCAGCATTTT	TRBD1	few	TRBJ1-5	TRBV28
CASREGPSSYNEQFF	TGTGCCAGCAGAGAGGGACCCAGCTCCTACAATGAGCAGTTCTTC	.	.	TRBJ2-1	TRBV6-5